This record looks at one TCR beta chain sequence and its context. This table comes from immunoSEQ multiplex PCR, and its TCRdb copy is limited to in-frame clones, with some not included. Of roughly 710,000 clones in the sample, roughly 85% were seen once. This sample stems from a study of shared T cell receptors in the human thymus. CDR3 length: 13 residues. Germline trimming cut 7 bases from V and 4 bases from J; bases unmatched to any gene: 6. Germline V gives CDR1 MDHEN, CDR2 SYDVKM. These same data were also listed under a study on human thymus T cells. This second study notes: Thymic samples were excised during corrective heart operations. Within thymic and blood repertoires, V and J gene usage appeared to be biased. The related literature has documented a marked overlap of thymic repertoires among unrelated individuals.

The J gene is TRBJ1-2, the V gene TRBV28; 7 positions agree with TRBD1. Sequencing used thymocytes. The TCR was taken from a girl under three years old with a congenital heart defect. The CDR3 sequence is CASTRQGSYGYTF. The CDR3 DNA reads TGTGCCAGCACGCGACAGGGTAGCTATGGCTACACCTTC.